This T cell receptor beta chain was documented in a study of blood T cells in healthy people across ages. General study findings and limits: Per million T cells, the diversity of TCR beta decreased roughly linearly as age advanced. When set beside aged donors, long-lived donors presented more naive CD4+ cells and higher diversity.

For the second PCR, which ran for roughly 6 to 11 cycles, a sample-barcoded 5' primer and a J-beta primer mix were used. TCRdb re-analysed the 5' RACE reads in MiXCR, keeping a single row per CDR3 protein. Of 1.5 million to 2 million distinct CDR3 sequences in the sample, about 28% were seen once. Concerning this clonotype: Its antigen is not identified.

The CDR3 is 15 residues long. Per the germline V gene, CDR1 is KGHDR and CDR2 is SFDVKD. The V gene lost 3 bases and the J gene lost 3 bases, with 11 bases spanning the gap. The sequenced sample consisted of blood. This chain uses TRBV24-1 with TRBJ2-1; a weak D match, TRBD2 (5 bases). The receptor's source is a woman under 40 in good health. CDR3 sequence (DNA): TGTGCCACCAGTGATAAAGACGGGGACTACAATGAGCAGTTCTTC. Translating it yields CATSDKDGDYNEQFF.